This TCR beta chain emerged from a study of T cell changes during pregnancy in multiple sclerosis (dated by TCRdb to about 2019). At the level of the whole study: The study examined how the T cell repertoire changed over the course of pregnancy in women with multiple sclerosis.

Libraries were constructed by the immunoSEQ multiplex PCR assay. TCRdb stores this immuneACCESS table with in-frame sequences only. Part of the clones is absent; in the studies checked, under half of the shortfall reflects unresolved V genes, and no reason is known for the rest. This sample is represented by 40,000 or so clones; 70% to 90% of them were singletons. In total, the top ten clones hold over 0.55% of the sample. CDR1 and CDR2 were assigned from the germline V gene as SGHVS and FQNEAQ. Taken from cysteine to phenylalanine, the CDR3 has 14 residues. CDR3 DNA only is kept here, 42 bases in frame from base 1. V and J are truncated by 1 base and 2 bases respectively, leaving an intervening sequence of 8 bases. To note about this clone: Its antigen target is currently unknown. Per-base qualities were not stored, and no clone one base away is much larger.

This chain is built from TRBV7-8 and TRBJ1-1; the D gene is perhaps TRBD1, on 6 matching bases. The material sequenced was CD4+ T cells from peripheral blood mononuclear cells, taken before pregnancy. The TCR originated in a female donor with multiple sclerosis, enrolled in a pregnancy study. The nucleotide sequence is given as TGTGCCAGCAGCTTAGGGGGGCCCAACACTGAAGCTTTCTTT. This is translated as CASSLGGPNTEAFF.